This is a list of T cell receptor beta chains from one sample in a study of cytomegalovirus exposure and HLA in healthy donors. TCRdb keeps only in-frame clones here, not all; method: immunoSEQ multiplex PCR. The sample yields approximately 120,000 clones, 75% to 90% seen once. Specimen: PBMCs. The receptors were gathered from a woman aged 25 to 39 in good health and CMV-seropositive. The CDR3 runs from the conserved cysteine through the conserved F or W. Each record gives: J gene, clone size, D gene, V gene, CDR3 protein, CDR3 DNA. A D gene is named only where the DNA matches it firmly. Expanded clones are given a class, and other clones once, few, many or no size at all.

J gene: TRBJ2-7; clone size: NA; D gene: NA; V gene: TRBV2; CDR3 protein: CASSRRAYEQYF; CDR3 DNA: TGTGCCAGCAGCCGGCGGGCTTACGAGCAGTACTTC
J gene: TRBJ1-1; clone size: NA; D gene: NA; V gene: TRBV5-6; CDR3 protein: CASSPGQLTEAFF; CDR3 DNA: TGTGCCAGCAGCCCAGGACAGTTAACTGAAGCTTTCTTT
J gene: TRBJ1-2; clone size: NA; D gene: NA; V gene: TRBV6-6; CDR3 protein: CASSYRQEGNYGYTF; CDR3 DNA: TGTGCCAGCAGTTACCGTCAGGAAGGTAACTATGGCTACACCTTC
J gene: TRBJ1-1; clone size: once; D gene: NA; V gene: TRBV10-3; CDR3 protein: CAISEGQGEAFF; CDR3 DNA: TGTGCCATCAGTGAGGGTCAGGGAGAAGCTTTCTTT
J gene: TRBJ2-3; clone size: NA; D gene: NA; V gene: TRBV30; CDR3 protein: CAWSLSINTQYF; CDR3 DNA: TGTGCCTGGAGCCTGTCTATAAATACGCAGTATTTT
J gene: TRBJ2-7; clone size: NA; D gene: NA; V gene: TRBV5-1; CDR3 protein: CASSFGGLEQYF; CDR3 DNA: TGCGCCAGCAGCTTCGGGGGGCTTGAGCAGTACTTC
J gene: TRBJ2-3; clone size: NA; D gene: NA; V gene: TRBV30; CDR3 protein: CAWSVSGVLDTQYF; CDR3 DNA: TGTGCCTGGAGTGTATCGGGGGTGCTCGATACGCAGTATTTT
J gene: TRBJ2-7; clone size: NA; D gene: NA; V gene: TRBV5-1; CDR3 protein: CASSPDSAKYEQYF; CDR3 DNA: TGCGCCAGCAGCCCGGACTCAGCCAAATACGAGCAGTACTTC
J gene: TRBJ1-4; clone size: NA; D gene: NA; V gene: TRBV11-2; CDR3 protein: CASSSTVRASNEKLFF; CDR3 DNA: TGTGCCAGCAGCTCGACAGTACGGGCCTCTAATGAAAAACTGTTTTTT
J gene: TRBJ1-1; clone size: once; D gene: NA; V gene: TRBV7-2; CDR3 protein: CASSSRYEAFF; CDR3 DNA: TGTGCCAGCAGCTCCAGGTATGAAGCTTTCTTT
J gene: TRBJ2-5; clone size: once; D gene: NA; V gene: TRBV6-5; CDR3 protein: CASSPRSGKTQYF; CDR3 DNA: TGTGCCAGCAGCCCCCGGTCAGGCAAGACCCAGTACTTC
J gene: TRBJ1-6; clone size: NA; D gene: NA; V gene: TRBV6-5; CDR3 protein: CAVGEGYNSPLHF; CDR3 DNA: TGTGCCGTCGGGGAAGGGTATAATTCACCCCTCCACTTT
J gene: TRBJ2-7; clone size: NA; D gene: TRBD1; V gene: TRBV5-1; CDR3 protein: CASSLARTGGEQYF; CDR3 DNA: TGCGCCAGCAGCTTGGCACGGACAGGGGGCGAGCAGTATTTC
J gene: TRBJ1-6; clone size: NA; D gene: NA; V gene: TRBV6-6; CDR3 protein: CASSYPQGKDSPLHF; CDR3 DNA: TGTGCCAGCAGTTACCCCCAGGGGAAGGATTCACCCCTCCACTTT
J gene: TRBJ2-6; clone size: few; D gene: NA; V gene: TRBV7-3; CDR3 protein: CASSLQGSTGANVLTF; CDR3 DNA: TGTGCCAGCAGCTTGCAGGGAAGTACTGGGGCCAACGTCCTGACTTTC
J gene: TRBJ1-6; clone size: NA; D gene: NA; V gene: TRBV5-4; CDR3 protein: CASSLRDSPLHF; CDR3 DNA: TGTGCCAGCAGCTTGCGCGATTCACCCCTCCACTTT
J gene: TRBJ2-3; clone size: NA; D gene: NA; V gene: TRBV10-3; CDR3 protein: CASHSSSTDTQYF; CDR3 DNA: TGTGCCAGCCACAGTTCTAGCACAGATACGCAGTATTTT
J gene: TRBJ1-1; clone size: few; D gene: NA; V gene: TRBV10-3; CDR3 protein: CAARGVPAANTEAFF; CDR3 DNA: TGTGCCGCCCGGGGGGTCCCGGCGGCGAACACTGAAGCTTTCTTT
J gene: TRBJ1-5; clone size: NA; D gene: TRBD1; V gene: TRBV6-5; CDR3 protein: CASSYLGQGANQPQHF; CDR3 DNA: TGTGCCAGCAGTTACCTCGGACAGGGGGCCAATCAGCCCCAGCATTTT
J gene: TRBJ2-2; clone size: NA; D gene: NA; V gene: TRBV5-6; CDR3 protein: CASSSGRTGELFF; CDR3 DNA: TGTGCCAGCAGCTCAGGGCGCACCGGGGAGCTGTTTTTT
J gene: TRBJ2-2; clone size: NA; D gene: NA; V gene: TRBV5-6; CDR3 protein: CASRRYLTGELFF; CDR3 DNA: TGTGCCAGCCGCCGGTACCTCACCGGGGAGCTGTTTTTT
J gene: TRBJ1-2; clone size: NA; D gene: NA; V gene: TRBV5-1; CDR3 protein: CASSDPGLSYGYTF; CDR3 DNA: TGCGCCAGCAGCGATCCGGGTCTCTCCTATGGCTACACCTTC
J gene: TRBJ1-6; clone size: NA; D gene: NA; V gene: TRBV7-3; CDR3 protein: CASSLQGTDGSPLHF; CDR3 DNA: TGTGCCAGCAGCCTTCAGGGAACGGATGGTTCACCCCTCCACTTT
J gene: TRBJ1-1; clone size: NA; D gene: TRBD1; V gene: TRBV7-9; CDR3 protein: CASSAQGAANTEAFF; CDR3 DNA: TGTGCCAGCAGCGCTCAGGGGGCCGCGAACACTGAAGCTTTCTTT
J gene: TRBJ2-7; clone size: NA; D gene: NA; V gene: TRBV27; CDR3 protein: CASSLMPSTYEQYF; CDR3 DNA: TGTGCCAGCAGTTTAATGCCCTCAACCTACGAACAGTACTTC
J gene: TRBJ1-4; clone size: NA; D gene: TRBD1; V gene: TRBV7-9; CDR3 protein: CASSPGTTGVEKLFF; CDR3 DNA: TGTGCCAGCAGCCCAGGGACGACAGGGGTAGAAAAACTGTTTTTT
J gene: TRBJ2-1; clone size: NA; D gene: TRBD1; V gene: TRBV13; CDR3 protein: CASSYGTGNEQFF; CDR3 DNA: TGTGCCAGCAGCTACGGGACAGGAAATGAGCAGTTCTTC
J gene: TRBJ2-3; clone size: NA; D gene: NA; V gene: TRBV29-1; CDR3 protein: CSVSGRDTQYF; CDR3 DNA: TGCAGCGTGTCGGGGAGGGATACGCAGTATTTT
J gene: TRBJ2-7; clone size: NA; D gene: TRBD1; V gene: TRBV29-1; CDR3 protein: CSGQGQGLYEQYF; CDR3 DNA: TGCAGCGGGCAGGGACAGGGGCTCTACGAGCAGTACTTC
J gene: TRBJ2-7; clone size: NA; D gene: TRBD2; V gene: TRBV2; CDR3 protein: CASSNRRASGAYEQYF; CDR3 DNA: TGTGCCAGCAGTAACCGGCGGGCTAGCGGTGCCTACGAGCAGTACTTC
J gene: TRBJ2-1; clone size: NA; D gene: NA; V gene: TRBV5-4; CDR3 protein: CASSLALVNEQFF; CDR3 DNA: TGTGCCAGCAGCTTGGCCCTTGTGAATGAGCAGTTCTTC
J gene: TRBJ2-1; clone size: NA; D gene: TRBD2; V gene: TRBV2; CDR3 protein: CASSLGLAGGNEQFF; CDR3 DNA: TGTGCCAGCAGCTTGGGACTAGCGGGGGGGAATGAGCAGTTCTTC
J gene: TRBJ2-2; clone size: NA; D gene: NA; V gene: TRBV29-1; CDR3 protein: CSGRGSENTGELFF; CDR3 DNA: TGCAGCGGGAGGGGATCGGAAAACACCGGGGAGCTGTTTTTT